A selection of T cell receptor beta chains follows, all from one sample in a study of blood T cell repertoires in COVID-19. The table came from immunoSEQ multiplex PCR; TCRdb's copy has only in-frame clones and leaves some out. This sample has tens of thousands of clones; more than 85% occur once, and the top ten carry approximately 12%. Sequenced sample: peripheral blood. All receptors derive from a human donor in a cohort sampled during active COVID-19. The donor label of this sample is uncertain. The CDR3 runs from the conserved cysteine through the conserved F or W. The D gene is left open where the match is weak. For some rows the clone size is stated as once, few or many, or as a class when expanded; others skip it.

CDR3aa	CDR3nt	v_gene	abundance	j_gene	d_gene
CASTSLAGTDTQYF	TGTGCCAGCACCTCTTTGGCCGGCACAGATACGCAGTATTTT	TRBV13	NA	TRBJ2-3	NA
CASSQFTGNYNEQFF	TGTGCCAGCAGCCAATTTACAGGGAATTACAATGAGCAGTTCTTC	TRBV9	NA	TRBJ2-1	NA
CASSFPSGFDEKLFF	TGTGCCAGCAGCTTCCCTTCAGGGTTCGACGAAAAACTGTTTTTT	TRBV7-8	NA	TRBJ1-4	NA
CASSLNGDPSGETQYF	TGCGCCAGCAGCTTAAACGGGGATCCCTCTGGGGAGACCCAGTACTTC	TRBV5-1	NA	TRBJ2-5	NA
CASSLGGRGEEKLFF	TGTGCCAGCAGCTTGGGAGGCAGGGGAGAGGAAAAACTGTTTTTT	TRBV5-6	NA	TRBJ1-4	NA
CATSDPGYEQFF	TGTGCCACCAGTGATCCAGGGTATGAGCAGTTCTTC	TRBV24-1	few	TRBJ2-1	NA
CASSPQTGQGGETQYF	TGTGCCAGCAGCCCACAGACAGGGCAGGGGGGAGAGACCCAGTACTTC	TRBV5-4	NA	TRBJ2-5	NA
CASSRQGDGTGELFF	TGTGCCAGCAGCCGACAGGGGGATGGCACCGGGGAGCTGTTTTTT	TRBV3-1/TRBV3-2	NA	TRBJ2-2	TRBD1
CASGRTGFYEQYF	TGTGCCAGCGGGAGGACAGGATTCTACGAGCAGTACTTC	TRBV27	once	TRBJ2-7	NA
CASTLGTGVEAFF	TGTGCCAGCACCCTAGGGACAGGGGTTGAAGCTTTCTTT	TRBV28	NA	TRBJ1-1	TRBD1